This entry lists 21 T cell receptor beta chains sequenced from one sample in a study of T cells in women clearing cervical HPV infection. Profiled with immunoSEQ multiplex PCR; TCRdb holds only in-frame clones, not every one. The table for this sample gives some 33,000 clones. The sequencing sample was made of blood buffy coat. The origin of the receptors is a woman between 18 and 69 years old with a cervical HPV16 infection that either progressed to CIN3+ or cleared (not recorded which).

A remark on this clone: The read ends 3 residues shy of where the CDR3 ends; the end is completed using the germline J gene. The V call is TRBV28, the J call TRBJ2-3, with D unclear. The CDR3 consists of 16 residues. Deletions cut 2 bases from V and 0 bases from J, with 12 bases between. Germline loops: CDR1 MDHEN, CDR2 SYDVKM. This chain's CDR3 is CASSLMTPDSTDTQYF. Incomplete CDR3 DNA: TGTGCCAGCAGTTTAATGACTCCTGACAGCACAGATACG.

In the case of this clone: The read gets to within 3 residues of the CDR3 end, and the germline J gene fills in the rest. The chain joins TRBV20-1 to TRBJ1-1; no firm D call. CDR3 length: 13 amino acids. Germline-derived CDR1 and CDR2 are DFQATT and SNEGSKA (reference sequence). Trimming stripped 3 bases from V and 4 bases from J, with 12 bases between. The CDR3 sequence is CSASLRGITEAFF. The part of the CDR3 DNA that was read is TGCAGTGCTAGTCTCCGGGGAATCACTGAA.

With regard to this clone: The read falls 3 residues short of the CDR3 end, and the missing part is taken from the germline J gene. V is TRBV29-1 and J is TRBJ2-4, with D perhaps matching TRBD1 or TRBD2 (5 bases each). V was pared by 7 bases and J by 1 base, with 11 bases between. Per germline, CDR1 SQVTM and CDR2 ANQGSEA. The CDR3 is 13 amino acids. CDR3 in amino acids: CSASREAKNIQYF. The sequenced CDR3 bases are TGCAGCGCCAGCAGGGAGGCCAAAAACATT.

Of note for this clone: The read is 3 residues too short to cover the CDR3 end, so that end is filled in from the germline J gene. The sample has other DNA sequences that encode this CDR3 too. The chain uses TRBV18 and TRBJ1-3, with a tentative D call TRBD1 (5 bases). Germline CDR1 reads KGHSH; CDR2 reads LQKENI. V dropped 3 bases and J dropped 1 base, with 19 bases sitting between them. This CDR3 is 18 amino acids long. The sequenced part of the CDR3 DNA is TGTGCCAGCTCACCTACAGTATCCCCAAGACAGTCTGGAAACACC. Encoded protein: CASSPTVSPRQSGNT. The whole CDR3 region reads CASSPTVSPRQSGNTIYF. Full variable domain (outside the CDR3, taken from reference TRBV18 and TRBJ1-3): NAGVMQNPRHLVRRRGQEARLRCSPMKGHSHVYWYRQLPEEGLKFMVYLQKENIIDESGMPKERFSAEFPKEGPSILRIQQVVRGDSAAYFCASSPTVSPRQSGNTIYFGEGSWLTVV.

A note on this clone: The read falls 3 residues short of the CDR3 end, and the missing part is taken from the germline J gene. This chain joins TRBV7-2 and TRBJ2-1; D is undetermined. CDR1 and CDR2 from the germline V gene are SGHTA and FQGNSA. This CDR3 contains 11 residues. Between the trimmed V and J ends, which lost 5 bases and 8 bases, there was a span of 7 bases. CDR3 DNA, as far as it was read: TGTGCCAGCAGCAGCGCCCATGAG. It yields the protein CASSSAHE. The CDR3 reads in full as CASSSAHEQFF.

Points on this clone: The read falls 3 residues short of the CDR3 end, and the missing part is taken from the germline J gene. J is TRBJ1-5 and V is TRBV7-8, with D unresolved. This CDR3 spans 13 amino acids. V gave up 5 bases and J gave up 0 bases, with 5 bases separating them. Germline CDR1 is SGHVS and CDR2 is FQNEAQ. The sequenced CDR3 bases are TGTGCCAGCAGCCGCTATAGCAATCAGCCC. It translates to CASSRYSNQP. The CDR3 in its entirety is CASSRYSNQPQHF.

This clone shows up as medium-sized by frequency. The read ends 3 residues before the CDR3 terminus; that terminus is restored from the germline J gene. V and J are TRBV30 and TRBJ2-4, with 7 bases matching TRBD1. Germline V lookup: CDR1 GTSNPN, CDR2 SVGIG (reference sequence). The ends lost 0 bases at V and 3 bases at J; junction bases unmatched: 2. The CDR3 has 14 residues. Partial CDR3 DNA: TGTGCCTGGAGTGTCTCAGGGGGCAAAAACATT. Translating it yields CAWSVSGGKNI. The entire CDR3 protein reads CAWSVSGGKNIQYF.

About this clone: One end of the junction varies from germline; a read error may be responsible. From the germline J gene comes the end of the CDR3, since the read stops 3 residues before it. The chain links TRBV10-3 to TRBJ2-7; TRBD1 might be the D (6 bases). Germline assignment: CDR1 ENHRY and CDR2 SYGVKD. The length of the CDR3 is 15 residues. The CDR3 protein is CAISESSRGYYEQYF. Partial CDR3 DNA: TGTGCCATCAGCGAGTCTAGCAGGGGATACTACGAG.

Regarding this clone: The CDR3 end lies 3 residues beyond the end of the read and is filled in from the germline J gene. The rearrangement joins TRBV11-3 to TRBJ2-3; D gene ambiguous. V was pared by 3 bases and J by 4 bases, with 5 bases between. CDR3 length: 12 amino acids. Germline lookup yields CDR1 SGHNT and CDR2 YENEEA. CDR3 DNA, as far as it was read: TGTGCCAGCAGCTTTCGGGCAGATACG. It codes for CASSFRADT. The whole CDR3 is CASSFRADTQYF.

CDR3 protein: CASSLVVNDYTF. The sequenced CDR3 bases are TGTGCCAGCAGCTTAGTAGTCAATGAC. The chain joins TRBV7-6 to TRBJ1-2; no firm D call. Read data end 3 residues before the CDR3 end; the end is taken from the germline J gene. Germline V gene lookup returns CDR1 SGHVS and CDR2 FNYEAQ. The CDR3 is 12 residues long.

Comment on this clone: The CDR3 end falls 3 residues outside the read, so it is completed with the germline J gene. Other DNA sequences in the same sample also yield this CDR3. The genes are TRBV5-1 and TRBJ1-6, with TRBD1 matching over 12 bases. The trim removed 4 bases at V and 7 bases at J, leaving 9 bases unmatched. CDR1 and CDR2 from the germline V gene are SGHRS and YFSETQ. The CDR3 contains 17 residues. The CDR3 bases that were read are TGCGCCAGCAGCGTAGCCGGGACAGGGGGCGGAAATTCACCC. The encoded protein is CASSVAGTGGGNSP. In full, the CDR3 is CASSVAGTGGGNSPLHF.

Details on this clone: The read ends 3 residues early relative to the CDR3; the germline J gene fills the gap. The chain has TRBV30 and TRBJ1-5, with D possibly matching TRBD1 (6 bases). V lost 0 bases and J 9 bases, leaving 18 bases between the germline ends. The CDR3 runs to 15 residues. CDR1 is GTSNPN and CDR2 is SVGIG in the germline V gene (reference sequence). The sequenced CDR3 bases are TGTGCCTGGAGTGTACAGGGACACCTTATCTTGCCC. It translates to CAWSVQGHLILP. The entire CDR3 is CAWSVQGHLILPQHF.

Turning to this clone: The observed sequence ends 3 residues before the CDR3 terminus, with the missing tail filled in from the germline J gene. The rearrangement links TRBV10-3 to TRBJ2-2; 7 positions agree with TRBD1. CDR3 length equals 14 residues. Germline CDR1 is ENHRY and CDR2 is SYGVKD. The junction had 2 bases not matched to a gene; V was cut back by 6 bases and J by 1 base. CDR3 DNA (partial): TGTGCCATCAGCCGGACAGGGAACACCGGGGAG. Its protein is CAISRTGNTGE. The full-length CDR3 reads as CAISRTGNTGELFF.

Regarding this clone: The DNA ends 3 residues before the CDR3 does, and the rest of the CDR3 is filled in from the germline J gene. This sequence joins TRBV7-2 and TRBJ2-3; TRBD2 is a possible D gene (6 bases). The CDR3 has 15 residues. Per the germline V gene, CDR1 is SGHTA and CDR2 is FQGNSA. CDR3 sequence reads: CASSLGRGLGETQYF. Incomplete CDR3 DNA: TGTGCCAGCAGCTTGGGAAGGGGACTTGGAGAGACG.

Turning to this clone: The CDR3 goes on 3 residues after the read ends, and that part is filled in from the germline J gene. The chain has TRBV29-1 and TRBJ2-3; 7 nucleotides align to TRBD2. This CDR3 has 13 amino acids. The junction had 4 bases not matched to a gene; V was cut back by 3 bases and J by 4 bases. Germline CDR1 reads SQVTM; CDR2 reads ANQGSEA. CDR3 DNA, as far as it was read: TGCAGCGTTGAGACTAGCTGGGCAGATACG. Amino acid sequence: CSVETSWADT. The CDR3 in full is CSVETSWADTQYF.

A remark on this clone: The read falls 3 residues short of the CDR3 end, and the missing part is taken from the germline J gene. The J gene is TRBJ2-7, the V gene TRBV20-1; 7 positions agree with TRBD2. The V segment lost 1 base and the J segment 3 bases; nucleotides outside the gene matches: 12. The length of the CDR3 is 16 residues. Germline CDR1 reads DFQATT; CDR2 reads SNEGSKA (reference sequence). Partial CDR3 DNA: TGCAGTGCTAGAGTTAGGCGGGGGAAAGAATTCTACGAG. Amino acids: CSARVRRGKEFYE. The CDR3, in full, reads CSARVRRGKEFYEQYF.

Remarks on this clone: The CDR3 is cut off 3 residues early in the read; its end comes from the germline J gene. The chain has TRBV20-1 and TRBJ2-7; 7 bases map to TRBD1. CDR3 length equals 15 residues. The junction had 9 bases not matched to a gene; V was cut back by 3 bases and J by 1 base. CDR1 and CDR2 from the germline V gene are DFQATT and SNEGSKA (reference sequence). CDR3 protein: CSASRSSGGSYEQYF. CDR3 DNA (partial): TGCAGTGCTAGCCGTTCTTCAGGGGGTTCCTACGAG.

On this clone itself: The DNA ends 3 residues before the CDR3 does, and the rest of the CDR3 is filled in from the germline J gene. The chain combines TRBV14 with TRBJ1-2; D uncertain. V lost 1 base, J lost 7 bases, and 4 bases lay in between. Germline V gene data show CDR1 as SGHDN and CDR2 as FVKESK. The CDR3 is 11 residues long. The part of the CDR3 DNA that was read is TGTGCCAGCAGCCAAGGAGGTGGC. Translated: CASSQGGG. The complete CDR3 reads CASSQGGGYTF.

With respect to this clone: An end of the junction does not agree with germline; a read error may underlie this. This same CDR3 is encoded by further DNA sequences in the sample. The chain's CDR3 is CASSIDPGAGNTIYF. The CDR3 bases that were read are TGTGCCAGTAGTATAGATCCAGGTGCTGGAAACACG. The chain recombines TRBV19 with TRBJ1-3; D unresolved. The DNA ends 3 residues before the CDR3 does, and the rest of the CDR3 is filled in from the germline J gene. Per the germline V gene, CDR1 is LNHDA and CDR2 is SQIVND (reference sequence). The CDR3 length is 15 residues. The whole variable domain, filled in from reference TRBV19 and TRBJ1-3, reads DGGITQSPKYLFRKEGQNVTLSCEQNLNHDAMYWYRQDPGQGLRLIYYSQIVNDFQKGDIAEGYSVSREKKESFPLTVTSAQKNPTAFYLCASSIDPGAGNTIYFGEGSWLTVV.

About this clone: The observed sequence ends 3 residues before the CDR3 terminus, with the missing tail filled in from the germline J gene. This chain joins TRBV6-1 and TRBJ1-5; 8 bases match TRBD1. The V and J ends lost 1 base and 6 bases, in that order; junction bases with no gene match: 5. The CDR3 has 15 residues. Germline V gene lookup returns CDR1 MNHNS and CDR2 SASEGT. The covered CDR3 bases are TGTGCCAGCAGTGAAGGGGGGACAGGTTTTCAGCCC. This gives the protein CASSEGGTGFQP. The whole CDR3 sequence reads CASSEGGTGFQPQHF.

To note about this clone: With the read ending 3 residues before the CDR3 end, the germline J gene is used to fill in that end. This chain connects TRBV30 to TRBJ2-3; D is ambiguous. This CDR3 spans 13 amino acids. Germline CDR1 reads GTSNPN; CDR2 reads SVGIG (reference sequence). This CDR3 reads CAWSKREDQPQYF. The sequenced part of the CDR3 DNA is TGTGCCTGGAGTAAGCGAGAGGATCAGCCG.